These T cell receptor beta chains were read from a single sample in a study of blood T cell repertoires in COVID-19. The assay was immunoSEQ multiplex PCR, and TCRdb's table has in-frame clones only and misses some. In the table there are approximately 140,000 clones, about 90% of which are singletons. Sequencing used peripheral blood. Receptors originate from an elderly man with acute or convalescent COVID-19. Each CDR3 is given with its conserved first and last residue. The D gene is left open where the match is weak. Size is omitted from some rows. Given values are once, few, many or a class for expanded clones.

>TRBJ1-1|NA|NA|TRBV6-6
CASSQQGVTNTEAFF
TGTGCCAGCAGTCAACAGGGCGTAACGAACACTGAAGCTTTCTTT
>TRBJ1-2|NA|NA|TRBV24-1
CATSDGRGPHYGYTF
TGTGCCACCAGTGATGGTAGGGGCCCCCACTATGGCTACACCTTC
>TRBJ1-2|NA|once|TRBV3-1/TRBV3-2
CASSSRSMPRNYGYTF
TGTGCCAGCAGCTCCCGCTCCATGCCGCGTAACTATGGCTACACCTTC
>TRBJ1-6|NA|NA|TRBV7-9
CASSSGTSVSPLHF
TGTGCCAGCAGCTCCGGGACTTCTGTTTCACCCCTCCACTTT
>TRBJ2-7|TRBD1|NA|TRBV5-4
CASSLTGQGKYEQYF
TGTGCCAGCAGCTTGACGGGACAGGGAAAATACGAGCAGTACTTC
>TRBJ2-7|TRBD1|few|TRBV19
CASSIYRGPYEQYF
TGTGCCAGTAGTATCTACAGGGGGCCCTACGAGCAGTACTTC
>TRBJ2-3|TRBD1|NA|TRBV19
CASSTGQGTQYF
TGTGCCAGTAGTACCGGACAGGGTACGCAGTATTTT
>TRBJ2-5|NA|NA|TRBV28
CASSAYSGTQETQYF
TGTGCCAGCAGTGCTTATAGCGGAACTCAAGAGACCCAGTACTTC
>TRBJ2-3|TRBD2|NA|TRBV7-9
CASSNPSGSTDTQYF
TGTGCCAGCAGCAACCCTAGCGGGAGCACAGATACGCAGTATTTT
>TRBJ1-6|TRBD1|NA|TRBV30
CAWSTSGTGESPLHF
TGTGCCTGGAGTACTTCCGGGACAGGGGAATCACCCCTCCACTTT
>TRBJ2-1|TRBD2|NA|TRBV2
CASQAGAYNEQFF
TGTGCCAGCCAGGCGGGGGCCTACAATGAGCAGTTCTTC
>TRBJ2-1|TRBD1|NA|TRBV23-1
CASSQPRDRGFEQFF
TGCGCCAGCAGTCAACCTCGGGACAGGGGCTTTGAGCAGTTCTTC
>TRBJ2-1|TRBD2|NA|TRBV7-2
CASSLERSSGGYEQFF
TGTGCCAGCAGCTTAGAGAGATCTAGCGGGGGCTATGAGCAGTTCTTC
>TRBJ2-7|NA|NA|TRBV3-1/TRBV3-2
CASSRSMVTGSYEQYF
TGTGCCAGCAGCAGAAGTATGGTTACAGGTTCCTACGAGCAGTACTTC
>TRBJ2-3|NA|NA|TRBV7-2
CASSYSQGLAQYF
TGTGCCAGCAGCTACTCGCAGGGGTTGGCGCAGTATTTT
>TRBJ1-1|NA|many|TRBV5-1
CASSQLGENTEAFF
TGCGCCAGCAGTCAGCTAGGGGAGAACACTGAAGCTTTCTTT
>TRBJ1-6|TRBD1|NA|TRBV19
CASSIITGDSPLHF
TGTGCCAGTAGTATAATAACAGGGGATTCACCCCTCCACTTT
>TRBJ1-2|NA|NA|TRBV2
CASSATHRELRGYTF
TGTGCCAGCAGTGCCACCCACAGGGAGCTACGCGGCTACACCTTC
>TRBJ1-3|NA|NA|TRBV9
CASSPYSGNTIYF
TGTGCCAGCAGCCCTTACTCTGGAAACACCATATATTTT
>TRBJ2-3|NA|NA|TRBV27
CASCRAGTDTQYF
TGTGCCAGTTGTCGAGCGGGCACAGATACGCAGTATTTT
>TRBJ2-3|NA|NA|TRBV28
CASSGGTTDTQYF
TGTGCCAGCAGCGGGGGGACAACAGATACGCAGTATTTT
>TRBJ1-6|TRBD1|NA|TRBV27
CASGWTGTDSPLHF
TGTGCCAGCGGTTGGACAGGGACGGATTCACCCCTCCACTTT
>TRBJ1-5|NA|NA|TRBV23-1
CAGGGDGQPQHF
TGCGCCGGCGGCGGGGACGGGCAGCCCCAGCATTTT
>TRBJ2-3|TRBD2|NA|TRBV5-4
CASSPNRLAGIDTQYF
TGTGCCAGCAGCCCCAATAGGCTAGCGGGGATAGATACGCAGTATTTT
>TRBJ2-2|NA|NA|TRBV9
CASSERVANTGELFF
TGTGCCAGCAGCGAAAGAGTTGCGAACACCGGGGAGCTGTTTTTT